This passage covers 18 T cell receptor beta chains from one sample sequenced in a study of T cells in Graves' hyperthyroidism and ophthalmopathy. The TCR beta CDR3 regions underwent amplification using RNA transcripts as the source. Initially, a first-round RT-PCR of the TCR CDR3 employed the HTBI primer set. TCRdb used MiXCR to reprocess the multiplex PCR reads, holding one entry per CDR3 protein. The sample carries 360,000 or so distinct CDR3 sequences, 15% to 20% recorded once. Specimen: blood. Every receptor here comes from a middle-aged woman with Graves' ophthalmopathy.

This rearrangement joins TRBV12-3 or TRBV12-4 to TRBJ1-1; 9 bases line up with TRBD1. The CDR3 contains 15 residues. The trim removed 5 bases at V and 0 bases at J, leaving 4 bases unmatched. The chain's CDR3 is CASSGDRVVNTEAFF. CDR3 in DNA: TGTGCCAGCAGTGGGGACAGGGTAGTGAACACTGAAGCTTTCTTT.

Many counts were recorded for this clonotype. V usage is TRBV6-2 or TRBV6-3 and J usage is TRBJ2-7; 11 bases are a match to TRBD2. Germline trimming cut 2 bases from V and 3 bases from J; bases unmatched to any gene: 3. Looked up from germline, CDR1 is MNHEY and CDR2 is SVGEGT. There are 15 residues in the CDR3. This CDR3 reads CASSYPGTSGYEQYF. DNA for the CDR3: TGTGCCAGCAGTTACCCCGGGACTAGCGGCTACGAGCAGTACTTC.

This clonotype was recorded many times. V is TRBV28 and J is TRBJ2-2; 9 nucleotides agree with TRBD2. This CDR3 is 13 amino acids long. The germline V gene has CDR1 MDHEN and CDR2 SYDVKM. Trimming took 5 bases from V and 13 from J; bases not matched to a gene: 8. CDR3 bases: TGTGCCAGCAGTCCGGCGGTAGCGGGAGTGCTGTTTTTT. Translating it yields CASSPAVAGVLFF.

This clonotype has ten or more counts. This sequence joins TRBV20-1 and TRBJ2-2, with 8 bases identical to TRBD1. This CDR3 comprises 15 residues. Trimming at V came to 3 bases and at J to 5 bases, leaving 8 bases not matched to a gene. Germline lookup yields CDR1 DFQATT and CDR2 SNEGSKA (reference sequence). Here the CDR3 reads CSARAADRDTGELFF. The CDR3 DNA sequence: TGCAGTGCTAGGGCAGCGGACAGGGATACCGGGGAGCTGTTTTTT.

The sample holds many counts of this clonotype. The V call is TRBV5-1, the J call TRBJ1-1; D gene unclear. The CDR3 spans 14 residues. Deletions cut 4 bases from V and 1 base from J, with 11 bases between. Germline CDR1 is SGHRS and CDR2 is YFSETQ. The CDR3 here is CASSPGPANTEAFF. The DNA of the CDR3 is TGCGCCAGCAGCCCAGGCCCAGCGAACACTGAAGCTTTCTTT. The variable domain in full, completed from reference TRBV5-1 and TRBJ1-1, reads KAGVTQTPRYLIKTRGQQVTLSCSPISGHRSVSWYQQTPGQGLQFLFEYFSETQRNKGNFPGRFSGRQFSNSRSEMNVSTLELGDSALYLCASSPGPANTEAFFGQGTRLTVV.

This clonotype appeared many times. The chain has TRBV7-9 and TRBJ2-2; D remains ambiguous. CDR3 size: 9 residues. Per germline, CDR1 SEHNR and CDR2 FQNEAQ (reference sequence). V lost 9 bases and J lost 6, with 2 bases in between. The CDR3 protein is CASPGELFF. CDR3 DNA sequence: TGTGCCAGTCCCGGGGAGCTGTTTTTT.

This clonotype has at least ten counts. The rearrangement links TRBV28 to TRBJ2-7; 9 bases line up with TRBD1. V was clipped by 9 bases and J by 3 bases; unmatched bases: 6. CDR1 is MDHEN, CDR2 SYDVKM, per germline. The CDR3 consists of 13 residues. Written as DNA, the CDR3 is TGTGCCAGGTTTGCGACAGGGGGCTACGAGCAGTACTTC. It yields the protein CARFATGGYEQYF.

This clonotype was seen ten or more times. Possible read error: a much larger clone is one base away. Since the CDR3 does not end with the conserved phenylalanine or tryptophan, this likely comes from a read error. The chain links TRBV6-1 to TRBJ1-2; no clear D. CDR3 size: 14 residues. Germline V CDR1 and CDR2: MNHNS, SASEGT. The V gene lost 7 bases and the J gene lost 0 bases, with 12 bases spanning the gap. The CDR3 is CASKSGQSNYGYTS. CDR3 DNA: TGTGCCAGCAAGTCCGGGCAGTCTAACTATGGCTACACCTCC.

The J gene is TRBJ2-7, the V gene TRBV20-1; D is uncertain. The length of the CDR3 is 14 residues. The germline CDR1 and CDR2 sequences are DFQATT and SNEGSKA (reference sequence). Trimming stripped 2 bases from V and 2 bases from J, with 13 bases between. DNA for the CDR3: TGCAGTGCTAGACCGGTTCGAGACGCCTACGAGCAGTACTTC. Its protein is CSARPVRDAYEQYF.

This clonotype was recorded many times. This sequence joins TRBV20-1 and TRBJ2-7; TRBD1 or TRBD2 may be the D gene (5 bases each). The CDR3 totals 14 residues. The V and J ends lost 0 bases and 11 bases respectively, with 20 bases between them. The V gene's germline CDR1 is DFQATT and CDR2 SNEGSKA (reference sequence). DNA of the CDR3: TGCAGTGCTAGAGATATCGGTTTAGAGGGACCAGAGTACTTC. Protein: CSARDIGLEGPEYF.

This clonotype was found many times. This chain links TRBV27 with TRBJ1-5; TRBD1 might be the D (6 bases). Trimming shortened V by 5 bases and J by 5 bases, and 13 bases separated the two germline ends. CDR3 length: 14 amino acids. Looked up from germline, CDR1 is MNHEY and CDR2 is SMNVEV (reference sequence). The DNA for the CDR3 is TGTGCCAGCAGTCCTACAGGGCTTGATCAGCCCCAGCATTTT. This encodes CASSPTGLDQPQHF.

This clonotype was detected many times. The genes are TRBV11-1 and TRBJ2-2; D is unclear. Germline V lookup: CDR1 SGHAT, CDR2 FQDESV (reference sequence). Trimming cost V 5 bases and J 5 bases, with 9 bases left between them. The CDR3 has 13 residues. Written as DNA, the CDR3 is TGTGCCAGCAGCCGTGTGACGACCGGGGAGCTGTTTTTT. Its protein is CASSRVTTGELFF.

This sequence joins TRBV12-3 or TRBV12-4 and TRBJ2-7, with D maybe TRBD1 (6 bases). The CDR3 covers 17 residues. V lost 2 bases, J lost 2 bases, and 19 bases lay in between. The CDR3 DNA follows: TGTGCCAGCAGTTTATGGCCAGGGGCCGGAGTAACCTACGAGCAGTACTTC. Translated: CASSLWPGAGVTYEQYF.

The chain uses TRBV6-2 or TRBV6-3 and TRBJ2-5; TRBD2 matches at 10 bases. Looked up from germline, CDR1 is MNHEY and CDR2 is SVGEGT. The V gene end was trimmed by 5 bases and the J gene end by 2 bases; junction bases not matched to a gene: 8. CDR3 length equals 16 residues. CDR3: CASSLQLAGKQETQYF. CDR3 in DNA: TGTGCCAGCAGTCTCCAACTAGCGGGGAAACAAGAGACCCAGTACTTC.

This clonotype was counted at least ten times. The chain employs TRBV20-1 and TRBJ2-7; D is undetermined. CDR1 is DFQATT, CDR2 SNEGSKA, per germline (reference sequence). This CDR3 has 10 residues. The ends were cut back, 1 base at V and 9 bases at J, with 7 bases in the middle. This chain's CDR3 is CSARGQSQYF. DNA for the CDR3: TGCAGTGCTAGAGGGCAGTCGCAGTACTTC.

There are many counts of this clonotype. The chain carries TRBV6-1 and TRBJ1-5, with 7 bases aligning to TRBD1. Germline CDR1 reads MNHNS; CDR2 reads SASEGT. CDR3 length: 14 amino acids. J was trimmed by 6 bases and V by 6 bases; bases with no gene match: 8. The CDR3 region has the DNA TGTGCCAGCAGCAGACAGGGAGGGGGTCAGCCCCAGCATTTT. Residues: CASSRQGGGQPQHF.

This clonotype occurred many times. The chain carries TRBV19 and TRBJ1-5; tentatively, D is TRBD1 (6 bases). Germline assignment: CDR1 LNHDA and CDR2 SQIVND (reference sequence). The CDR3 is 12 amino acids. V shed 11 bases and J shed 3 bases, with 11 bases lying between them. Here the CDR3 DNA reads TGTGCCGGAGGGGGGTACAATCAGCCCCAGCATTTT. Its translation: CAGGGYNQPQHF.

This clonotype was recorded at least ten times. This rearrangement joins TRBV14 to TRBJ1-1; D is undetermined. Trimming cost V 3 bases and J 8 bases, with 13 bases left between them. Germline V gene sequence: CDR1 SGHDN, CDR2 FVKESK. The CDR3 runs 13 residues. The chain's CDR3 is CASSQKSLGEAFF. The CDR3 DNA sequence: TGTGCCAGCAGCCAGAAGAGTCTGGGCGAAGCTTTCTTT.